Here is one T cell receptor beta chain with its context. These data are taken from a study of tumor and adjacent non-tumor tissue in lung cancer. About the research overall: On average, productive TCRbeta reads reached roughly 4 million per sample.

RNA was extracted from bulk tissue without any cell sorting. The germline CDR1 and CDR2 sequences are MDHEN and SYDVKM. The length of the CDR3 is 13 residues. A modified ARM-PCR protocol with three rounds of nested PCR amplified TCRbeta. MiXCR was run by TCRdb on the multiplex PCR reads, yielding one entry per CDR3 protein. Among roughly 75,000 distinct CDR3 sequences listed, roughly 80% were seen once. The sample comprised lung tumor tissue. The sequence derives from a woman aged 45 to 65 with non-small cell lung cancer. The genes are TRBV28 and TRBJ2-3; possible D gene TRBD1, 5 bases. The J call may be incorrect, as the DNA end agrees better with TRBJ1-5. CDR3 sequence (DNA): TGTGCTGGGACTCGGCGGAGCACAGATACGCAGCATTTT. Translating it yields CAGTRRSTDTQHF.